This TCR beta chain comes out of a study of cytotoxic CD8 clonotypes in ibrutinib-treated CLL. Findings and limits, study-wide: Treatment saw public clonotypes, which were uncommon, either contract or stay stable. Samples were collected at differing times from sustained-remission and progressing patients.

The CDR3 contains 11 residues. Germline CDR1 GTSNPN, CDR2 SVGIG (reference sequence). The germline V and J ends were trimmed by 4 bases and 8 bases, with 11 bases remaining between them. The protocol was immunoSEQ multiplex PCR, while the TCRdb copy is restricted to in-frame clones and leaves out a portion. The data show 90,000 to 150,000 clones, with 58% seen just once and around 37% held by the top ten. The authors obtained approximately 2 micrograms of genomic DNA from cryopreserved PBMCs for TCR beta libraries. Worth noting for this clone: Its antigen is still unknown.

The sequences come from PBMCs, collected after 24 months of ibrutinib treatment. The TCR sequence derives from a human donor with chronic lymphocytic leukemia. The gene calls are TRBV30 and TRBJ1-1; no firm D call. CDR3 protein: CAWTGYREAFF. The CDR3 DNA reads TGTGCCTGGACCGGATATCGGGAAGCTTTCTTT.